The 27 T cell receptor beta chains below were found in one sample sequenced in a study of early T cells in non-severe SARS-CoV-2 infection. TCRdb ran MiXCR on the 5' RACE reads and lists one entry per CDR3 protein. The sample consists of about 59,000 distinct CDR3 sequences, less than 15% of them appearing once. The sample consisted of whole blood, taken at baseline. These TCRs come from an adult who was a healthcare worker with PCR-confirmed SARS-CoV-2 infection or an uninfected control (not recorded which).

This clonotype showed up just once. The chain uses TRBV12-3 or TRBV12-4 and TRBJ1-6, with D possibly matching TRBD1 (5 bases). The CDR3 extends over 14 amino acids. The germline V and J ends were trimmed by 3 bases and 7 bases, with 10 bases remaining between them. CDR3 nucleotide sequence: TGTGCCAGCAGTTTTCCGGGGCGCAATTCACCCCTCCACTTT. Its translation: CASSFPGRNSPLHF.

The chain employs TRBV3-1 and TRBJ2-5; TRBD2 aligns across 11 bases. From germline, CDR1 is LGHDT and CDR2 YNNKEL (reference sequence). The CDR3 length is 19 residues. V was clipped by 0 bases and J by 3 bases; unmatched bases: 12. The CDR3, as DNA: TGTGCCAGCAGCCAAGAATTAGCCCCAACTAGCGGGAGAAAAGAGACCCAGTACTTC. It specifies CASSQELAPTSGRKETQYF.

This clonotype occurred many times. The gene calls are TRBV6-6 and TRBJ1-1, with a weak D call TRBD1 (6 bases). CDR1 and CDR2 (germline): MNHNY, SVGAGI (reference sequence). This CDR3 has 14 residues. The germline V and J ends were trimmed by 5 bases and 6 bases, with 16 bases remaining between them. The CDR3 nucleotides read TGTGCCAGCAGTACCTCGGGGGCTAACCCTGAAGCTTTCTTT. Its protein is CASSTSGANPEAFF.

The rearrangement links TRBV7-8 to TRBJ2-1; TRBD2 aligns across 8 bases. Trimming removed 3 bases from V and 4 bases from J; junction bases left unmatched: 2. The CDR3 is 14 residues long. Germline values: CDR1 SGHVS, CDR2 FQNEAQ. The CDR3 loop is CASSFGTRYNEQFF. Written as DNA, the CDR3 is TGTGCCAGCAGCTTCGGGACTAGATACAATGAGCAGTTCTTC.

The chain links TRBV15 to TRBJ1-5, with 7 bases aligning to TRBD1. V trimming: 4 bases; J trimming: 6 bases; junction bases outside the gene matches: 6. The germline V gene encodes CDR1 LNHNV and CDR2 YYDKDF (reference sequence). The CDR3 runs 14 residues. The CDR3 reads CATSTRQGLQPQHF. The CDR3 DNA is TGTGCCACCAGCACCCGACAGGGACTTCAGCCCCAGCATTTT.

Here the CDR3 reads CASSFGRPYEQYF. The CDR3 DNA reads as TGTGCCAGCAGCTTCGGCCGGCCCTACGAGCAGTACTTC. J is TRBJ2-7 and V is TRBV7-8; no definite D call. CDR1 and CDR2 from the germline V gene are SGHVS and FQNEAQ. The CDR3 sequence is 13 residues long. The V gene lost 3 bases and the J gene lost 2 bases, with 8 bases spanning the gap.

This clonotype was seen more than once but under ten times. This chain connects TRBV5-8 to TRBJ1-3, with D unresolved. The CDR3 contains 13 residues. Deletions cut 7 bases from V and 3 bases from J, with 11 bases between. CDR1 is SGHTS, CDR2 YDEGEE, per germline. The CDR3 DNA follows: TGTGCCAGCGCGGGAATACGTGGAAACACCATATATTTT. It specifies CASAGIRGNTIYF.

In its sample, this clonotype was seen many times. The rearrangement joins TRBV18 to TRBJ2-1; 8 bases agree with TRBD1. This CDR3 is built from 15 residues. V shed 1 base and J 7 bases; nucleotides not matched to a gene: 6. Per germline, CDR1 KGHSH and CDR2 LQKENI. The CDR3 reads CASSPRRDRYNEQFF. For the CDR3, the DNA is TGTGCCAGCTCACCACGCCGGGACAGGTATAATGAGCAGTTCTTC.

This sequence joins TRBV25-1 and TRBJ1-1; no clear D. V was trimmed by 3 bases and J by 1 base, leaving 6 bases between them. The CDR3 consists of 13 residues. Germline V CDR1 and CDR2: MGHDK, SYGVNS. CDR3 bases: TGTGCCAGCAGTGAGTATACGAACACTGAAGCTTTCTTT. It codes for CASSEYTNTEAFF.

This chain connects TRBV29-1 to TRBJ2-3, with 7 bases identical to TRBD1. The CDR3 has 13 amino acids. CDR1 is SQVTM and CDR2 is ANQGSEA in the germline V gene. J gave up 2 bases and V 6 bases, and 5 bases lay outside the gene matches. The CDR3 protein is CSVRTGFTDTQYF. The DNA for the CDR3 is TGCAGCGTACGGACAGGCTTCACAGATACGCAGTATTTT.

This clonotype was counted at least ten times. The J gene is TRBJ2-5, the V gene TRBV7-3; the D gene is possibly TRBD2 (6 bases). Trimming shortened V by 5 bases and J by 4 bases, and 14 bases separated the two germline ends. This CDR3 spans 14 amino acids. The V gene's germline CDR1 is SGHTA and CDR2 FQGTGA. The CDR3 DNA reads TGTGCCAGCAGCCCCGTTGGGGGGAGAGAGACCCAGTACTTC. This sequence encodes CASSPVGGRETQYF.

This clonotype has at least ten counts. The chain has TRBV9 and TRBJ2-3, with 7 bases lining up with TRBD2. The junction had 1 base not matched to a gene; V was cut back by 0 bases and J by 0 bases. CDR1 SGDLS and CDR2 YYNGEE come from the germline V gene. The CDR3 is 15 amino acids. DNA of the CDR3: TGTGCCAGCAGCGTAGAAGCGGGGAGCACAGATACGCAGTATTTT. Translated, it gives CASSVEAGSTDTQYF.

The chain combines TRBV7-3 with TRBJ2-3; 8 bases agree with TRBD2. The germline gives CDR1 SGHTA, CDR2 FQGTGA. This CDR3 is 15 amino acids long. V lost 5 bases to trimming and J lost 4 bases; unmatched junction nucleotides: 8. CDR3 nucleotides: TGTGCCAGCAGCCAAAGCGGGGGATCGTCAGATACGCAGTATTTT. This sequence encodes CASSQSGGSSDTQYF.

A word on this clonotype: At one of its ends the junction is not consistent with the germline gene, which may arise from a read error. CDR3 DNA sequence: TGTGCTAGCAGCTTCGACAGGGGAAACACTGAAGCTTTCTTT. Amino acids: CASSFDRGNTEAFF. The chain carries TRBV7-7 and TRBJ1-1; 8 nucleotides agree with TRBD1. Germline CDR1 and CDR2: SSHAT and FNYEAQ (reference sequence). This CDR3 spans 14 amino acids.

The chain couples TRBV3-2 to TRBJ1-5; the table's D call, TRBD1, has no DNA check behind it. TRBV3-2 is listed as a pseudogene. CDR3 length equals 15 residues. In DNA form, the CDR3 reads TGTGCCAGCAGCCTCCAGGGGGTTAGCAATCAGCCCCAGCATTTT. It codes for CASSLQGVSNQPQHF.

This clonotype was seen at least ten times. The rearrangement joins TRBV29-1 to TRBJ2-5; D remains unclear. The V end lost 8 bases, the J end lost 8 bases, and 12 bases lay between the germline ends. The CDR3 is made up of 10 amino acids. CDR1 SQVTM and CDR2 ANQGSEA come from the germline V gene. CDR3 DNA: TGCAGCTACACCGACGGTACCCAGTACTTC. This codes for CSYTDGTQYF.

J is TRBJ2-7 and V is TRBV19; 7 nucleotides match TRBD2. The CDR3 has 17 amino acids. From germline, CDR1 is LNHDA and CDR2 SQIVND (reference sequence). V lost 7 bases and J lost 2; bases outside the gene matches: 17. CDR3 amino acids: CASTLRAGSGRAYEQYF. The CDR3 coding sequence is TGTGCCAGTACCTTGAGAGCGGGGTCCGGGCGCGCCTACGAGCAGTACTTC.

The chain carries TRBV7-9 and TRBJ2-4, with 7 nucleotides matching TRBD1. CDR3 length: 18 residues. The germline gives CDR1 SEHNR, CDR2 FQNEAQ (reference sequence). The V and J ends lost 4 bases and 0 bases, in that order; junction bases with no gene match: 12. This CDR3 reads CASSSSRRQGEAKNIQYF. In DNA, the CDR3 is TGTGCCAGCAGCTCCTCACGTCGACAGGGTGAAGCCAAAAACATTCAGTACTTC.

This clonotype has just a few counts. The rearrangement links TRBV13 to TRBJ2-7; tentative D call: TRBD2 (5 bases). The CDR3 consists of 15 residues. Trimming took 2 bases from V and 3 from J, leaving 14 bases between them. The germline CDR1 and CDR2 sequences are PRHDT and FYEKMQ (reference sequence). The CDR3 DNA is TGTGCCAGCAGCTTATCCTTACGGACTGGCTACGAGCAGTACTTC. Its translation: CASSLSLRTGYEQYF.

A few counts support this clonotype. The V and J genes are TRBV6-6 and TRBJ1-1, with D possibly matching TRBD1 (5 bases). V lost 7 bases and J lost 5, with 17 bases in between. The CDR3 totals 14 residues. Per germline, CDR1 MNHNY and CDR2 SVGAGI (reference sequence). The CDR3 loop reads CASIKEGGGTEAFF. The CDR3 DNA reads TGTGCCAGCATCAAAGAGGGCGGGGGGACTGAAGCTTTCTTT.

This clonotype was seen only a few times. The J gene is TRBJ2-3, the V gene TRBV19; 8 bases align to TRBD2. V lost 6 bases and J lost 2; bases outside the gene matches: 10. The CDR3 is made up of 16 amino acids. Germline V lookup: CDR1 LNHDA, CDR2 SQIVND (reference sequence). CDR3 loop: CASSVLAGSYTDTQYF. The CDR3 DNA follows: TGTGCCAGTAGCGTCTTAGCGGGATCTTACACAGATACGCAGTATTTT.

The CDR3 here is CASSLASWDDNEKLFF. The CDR3 DNA reads TGTGCCAGCAGCTTAGCTTCGTGGGACGACAATGAAAAACTGTTTTTT. The chain recombines TRBV7-6 with TRBJ1-4, with TRBD1 as a possible D gene (5 bases). The length of the CDR3 is 16 residues. Trimming removed 0 bases at V and 5 bases at J, with 13 bases between. Looked up from germline, CDR1 is SGHVS and CDR2 is FNYEAQ.

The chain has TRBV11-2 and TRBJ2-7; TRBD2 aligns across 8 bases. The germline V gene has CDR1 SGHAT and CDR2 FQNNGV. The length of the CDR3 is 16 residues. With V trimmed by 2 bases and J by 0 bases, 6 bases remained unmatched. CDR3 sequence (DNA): TGTGCCAGCAGCTTACAGTCTAGCGGGCACTCCTACGAGCAGTACTTC. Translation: CASSLQSSGHSYEQYF.

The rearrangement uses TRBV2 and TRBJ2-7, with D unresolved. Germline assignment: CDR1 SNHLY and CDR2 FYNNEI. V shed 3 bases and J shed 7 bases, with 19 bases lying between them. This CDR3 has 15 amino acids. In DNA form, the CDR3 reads TGTGCCAGCAGTGAGGGTTCAGGCGGTCTCGGGGAGCAGTACTTC. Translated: CASSEGSGGLGEQYF.

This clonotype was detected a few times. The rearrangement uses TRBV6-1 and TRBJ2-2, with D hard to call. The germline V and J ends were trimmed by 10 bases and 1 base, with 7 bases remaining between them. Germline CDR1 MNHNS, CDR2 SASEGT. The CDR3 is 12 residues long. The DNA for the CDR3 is TGTGCCATTGACCAGAACACCGGGGAGCTGTTTTTT. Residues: CAIDQNTGELFF.

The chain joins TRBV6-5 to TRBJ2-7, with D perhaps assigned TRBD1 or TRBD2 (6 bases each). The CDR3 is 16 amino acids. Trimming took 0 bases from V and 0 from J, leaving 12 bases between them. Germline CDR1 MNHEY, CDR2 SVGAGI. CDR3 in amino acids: CASSYSRRGSSYEQYF. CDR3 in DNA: TGTGCCAGCAGTTACTCGAGGAGGGGGAGCTCCTACGAGCAGTACTTC.

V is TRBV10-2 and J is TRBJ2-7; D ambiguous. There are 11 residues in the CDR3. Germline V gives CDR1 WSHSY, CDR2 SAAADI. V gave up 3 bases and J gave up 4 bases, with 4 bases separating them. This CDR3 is CASSEWYEQYF. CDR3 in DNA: TGCGCCAGCAGTGAATGGTACGAGCAGTACTTC.